The present entry profiles one TCR beta chain with its context. The data originate from a study of blood T cell repertoires in COVID-19. Across the whole study: Spain, Italy and the United States supplied samples that represented acute and convalescent COVID-19. The cDNA or gDNA used as material had been derived from T cells, B-cell-depleted T cells, or PBMCs.

With V trimmed by 3 bases and J by 1 base, 2 bases remained unmatched. The CDR3 loop spans 14 amino acids. Germline V gives CDR1 LGHDT, CDR2 YNNKEL (reference sequence). In the original analysis: Amplification from reference gene primers served as the basis for estimated nucleated cell counts. The assay was immunoSEQ multiplex PCR, and TCRdb's table has in-frame clones only and misses some. V, J and clone size are taken as reported in that table, and D and trimming were inferred from the DNA itself. The sample consists of roughly 250,000 clones, approximately 90% of them appearing once. The chain joins TRBV3-1 (or the pseudogene TRBV3-2) to TRBJ2-5, with 7 bases identical to TRBD2. The receptor's source is a woman aged 40 to 49 with acute or convalescent COVID-19. Sequenced material: peripheral blood. CDR3 in amino acids: CASSHGLGQETQYF. CDR3 bases: TGTGCCAGCAGCCACGGACTAGGCCAAGAGACCCAGTACTTC.